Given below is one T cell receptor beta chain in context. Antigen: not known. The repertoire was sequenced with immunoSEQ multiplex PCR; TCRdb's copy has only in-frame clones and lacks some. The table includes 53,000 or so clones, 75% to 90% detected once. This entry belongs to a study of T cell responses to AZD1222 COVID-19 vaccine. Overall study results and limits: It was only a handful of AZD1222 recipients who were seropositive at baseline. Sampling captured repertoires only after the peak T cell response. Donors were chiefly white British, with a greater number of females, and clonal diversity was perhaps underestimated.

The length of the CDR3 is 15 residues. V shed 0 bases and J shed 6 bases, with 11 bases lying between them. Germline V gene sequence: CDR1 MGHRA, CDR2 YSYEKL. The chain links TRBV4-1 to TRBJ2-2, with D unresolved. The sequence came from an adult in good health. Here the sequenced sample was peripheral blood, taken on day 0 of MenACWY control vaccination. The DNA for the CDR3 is TGCGCCAGCAGCCAAGATATCGAACGGGCCGGGGAGCTGTTTTTT. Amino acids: CASSQDIERAGELFF.